This T cell receptor beta chain was obtained from a study of beta chain features in type 1 diabetes. Study-wide results and caveats: There was a moderate but significant shortening of TCRB CDR3s in all four CD4+ subsets of Type 1 diabetes patients.

Investigators reverse transcribed all isolated RNA, so they sequenced expressed TCRB transcripts. TCRdb's table, derived via immunoSEQ multiplex PCR, lists solely in-frame clones and lacks some. The table records about 230,000 clones, 9.6% of them present only once. Every donor provided one heparinised blood draw, which averaged around 110 mL. Details on this clone: The antigen is undetermined.

Germline V gives CDR1 MNHEY, CDR2 SMNVEV (reference sequence). Trimming took 8 bases from V and 2 from J; bases not matched to a gene: 7. This CDR3 spans 14 amino acids. Input material: naive CD4+ T cells from blood. The chain combines TRBV27 with TRBJ1-2; 8 positions match TRBD1. The TCR comes from a woman under 30 in good health. The CDR3 region is CASGTRTGNYGYTF. Written as DNA, the CDR3 is TGTGCCAGCGGTACTCGGACAGGGAACTATGGCTACACCTTC.